Each of the 15 T cell receptor beta chains below was sequenced from the same sample in a study of T cells in Graves' hyperthyroidism and ophthalmopathy (dated by TCRdb to the late 2010s). Receptor amplification or capture employed multiplex PCR. Sequencing instrument: Illumina HiSeq 2000. The TCR beta CDR3 regions were amplified from RNA transcripts. The TCR CDR3 was subjected to a first round of RT-PCR using the HTBI primer set and the Qiagen OneStep RT-PCR kit. The public sequencing data were trimmed at Q25 with fastp and processed into clonotypes with MiXCR by TCRdb, which kept only in-frame beta chains. For every CDR3 protein sequence, its rows merge into one entry that carries the most common genes and DNA. This sample is represented by approximately 700,000 distinct CDR3 sequences; 45% of them were singletons. The ten largest clones capture less than 9% of the sample. Material for sequencing was peripheral blood or thyroid tissue (not recorded which). The source of these receptors is an adult man with Graves' disease, either hyperthyroidism or ophthalmopathy (not recorded which).

This clonotype was seen repeatedly, ten times or more. The rearrangement links TRBV7-8 to TRBJ1-2; the match to TRBD1 covers 7 bases. The J segment lost 7 bases and the V segment lost 2 bases, leaving 4 bases of the junction unmatched. The CDR3 totals 13 residues. Germline V gene lookup returns CDR1 SGHVS and CDR2 FQNEAQ. The CDR3 DNA is TGTGCCAGCAGCTTATCAGGGGGAAGTGGCTACACCTTC. Amino acids: CASSLSGGSGYTF.

In regard to this clonotype: The junction shows a germline mismatch at one end, possibly a read error. The chain is built from TRBV7-8 and TRBJ1-3, with D perhaps TRBD1 (5 bases). Looked up from germline, CDR1 is SGHVS and CDR2 is FQNEAQ. The CDR3 contains 14 residues. CDR3 in amino acids: CASSLSGRRNAIYF. In DNA, the CDR3 is TGTGCCAGCAGCTTATCAGGGCGGCGAAACGCCATATATTTT.

This clonotype was detected only once. The chain combines TRBV29-1 with TRBJ1-1; a possible D gene is TRBD1 (5 bases). CDR3 length equals 13 residues. Germline CDR1 reads SQVTM; CDR2 reads ANQGSEA. Between the trimmed V and J ends, which lost 8 bases and 4 bases, there was a span of 17 bases. Written as DNA, the CDR3 is TGCAGCTTTACCCCTCAGGGACGCACTGAAGCTTTCTTT. Amino acid sequence: CSFTPQGRTEAFF.

This clonotype was seen repeatedly, ten times or more. The chain is built from TRBV5-5 and TRBJ2-7; 8 nucleotides match TRBD2. In germline, CDR1 is SGHKS, CDR2 YYEKEE (reference sequence). This CDR3 spans 15 amino acids. The V gene end was trimmed by 0 bases and the J gene end by 3 bases; junction bases not matched to a gene: 5. CDR3 bases: TGTGCCAGCAGCTTGGTGGGTCGGGGGGGCTACGAGCAGTACTTC. It codes for CASSLVGRGGYEQYF.

The sample holds many counts of this clonotype. The CDR3 nucleotides are TGTGCCAGCAGTGAAGACTTTAGCCAGCCCCAGCATTTT. Translated, it gives CASSEDFSQPQHF. This chain links TRBV2 with TRBJ1-5; D is unresolved. Germline V lookup: CDR1 SNHLY, CDR2 FYNNEI. The CDR3 totals 13 residues. V dropped 1 base and J dropped 7 bases, with 8 bases sitting between them.

The J gene is TRBJ2-7, the V gene TRBV7-3, with D possibly TRBD2 on 5 matching bases. Germline loops: CDR1 SGHTA, CDR2 FQGTGA. Trimming cost V 5 bases and J 5 bases, with 19 bases left between them. The CDR3 covers 15 residues. The chain's CDR3 is CASSQDSFRGNEQYF. The CDR3 DNA reads as TGTGCCAGCAGCCAAGATTCGTTCCGAGGGAACGAGCAGTACTTC.

The J gene is TRBJ1-1, the V gene TRBV19, with 8 bases matching TRBD1. The germline CDR1 and CDR2 sequences are LNHDA and SQIVND (reference sequence). With 7 bases clipped from V and 7 bases from J, the junction kept 14 bases outside the gene matches. The CDR3 is made up of 15 amino acids. The CDR3 region has the DNA TGTGCCAGTACCTCCCCTCAGGGGGCGCAGGATGAAGCTTTCTTT. Amino acid sequence: CASTSPQGAQDEAFF.

Many counts were recorded for this clonotype. This rearrangement joins TRBV7-8 to TRBJ2-2; D unclear. V lost 2 bases, J lost 6 bases, and 7 bases lay in between. The CDR3 runs 13 residues. Germline V gene lookup returns CDR1 SGHVS and CDR2 FQNEAQ. The CDR3 reads CASSLLVAGELFF. CDR3 DNA: TGTGCCAGCAGCTTACTAGTGGCCGGGGAGCTGTTTTTT.

This clonotype was seen once. The chain recombines TRBV25-1 with TRBJ1-1; TRBD1 matches at 8 bases. The CDR3 has 14 residues. Germline-derived CDR1 and CDR2 are MGHDK and SYGVNS. With 6 bases clipped from V and 4 bases from J, the junction kept 7 bases outside the gene matches. The CDR3 here is CASRTDRAGTEAFF. The CDR3 DNA reads as TGTGCCAGCAGAACGGACAGGGCAGGCACTGAAGCTTTCTTT.

This clonotype came up many times. CDR3 sequence: CSAAGLAFEQYF. The DNA for the CDR3 is TGCAGTGCTGCAGGACTAGCGTTCGAGCAGTACTTC. This chain uses TRBV20-1 with TRBJ2-7; TRBD2 aligns across 9 bases. V dropped 5 bases and J dropped 6; count of bases not matched to a gene: 5. This CDR3 region has 12 residues. The V gene's germline CDR1 is DFQATT and CDR2 SNEGSKA (reference sequence).

The chain carries TRBV12-3 or TRBV12-4 and TRBJ2-7; 9 bases agree with TRBD2. With V trimmed by 5 bases and J by 4 bases, 12 bases remained unmatched. The CDR3 consists of 16 residues. CDR3 protein: CASSPRVAGGLYEQYF. The CDR3 bases are TGTGCCAGCAGTCCTCGGGTTGCGGGAGGGTTATACGAGCAGTACTTC.

This clonotype appeared a few times. The chain has TRBV7-9 and TRBJ2-5; possibly TRBD1 for D (6 bases). Trimming cost V 2 bases and J 1 base, with 11 bases left between them. This CDR3 spans 15 amino acids. In germline, CDR1 is SEHNR, CDR2 FQNEAQ (reference sequence). As DNA, the CDR3 is TGTGCCAGCAGCTTACAAATGACAGGCCAAGAGACCCAGTACTTC. Amino acids: CASSLQMTGQETQYF.

V usage is TRBV15 and J usage is TRBJ1-2; 7 nucleotides match TRBD1. The CDR3 contains 14 residues. V was clipped by 3 bases and J by 5 bases; unmatched bases: 6. Looked up from germline, CDR1 is LNHNV and CDR2 is YYDKDF (reference sequence). The CDR3 sequence: CATSSEKGAYGYTF. In DNA, the CDR3 is TGTGCCACCAGCAGCGAGAAGGGGGCGTATGGCTACACCTTC.

This clonotype was picked up many times. The chain carries TRBV2 and TRBJ1-5; D is uncertain. This CDR3 spans 13 amino acids. CDR1 SNHLY and CDR2 FYNNEI come from the germline V gene. Trimming left V 3 bases short and J 2 bases short, with 5 bases between. CDR3 sequence (DNA): TGTGCCAGCAGTGAGGTTGGCAATCAGCCCCAGCATTTT. It is translated as CASSEVGNQPQHF.

This clonotype was counted only a few times. The chain carries TRBV16 and TRBJ1-6; 8 bases align to TRBD1. Germline trimming cut 5 bases from V and 7 bases from J; bases unmatched to any gene: 4. Germline V lookup: CDR1 KGHSY, CDR2 FQNENV. This CDR3 region has 14 residues. The CDR3 DNA reads as TGTGCCAGCAGCAAGGACAGGGCAAATTCACCCCTCCACTTT. Translation: CASSKDRANSPLHF.